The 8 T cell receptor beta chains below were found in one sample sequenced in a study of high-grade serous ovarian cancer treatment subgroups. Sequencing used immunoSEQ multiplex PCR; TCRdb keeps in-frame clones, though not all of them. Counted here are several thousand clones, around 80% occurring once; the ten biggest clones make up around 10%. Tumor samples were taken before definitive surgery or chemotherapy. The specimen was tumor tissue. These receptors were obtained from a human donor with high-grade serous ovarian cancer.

In nucleotides, the CDR3 is TGTGCCAGCAGCTTAATCGGGGGAACCTTGACCGGGGAGCTGTTTTTT. It is translated as CASSLIGGTLTGELFF. The chain combines TRBV7-2 with TRBJ2-2, with D tentatively TRBD2 (6 bases). Per the germline V gene, CDR1 is SGHTA and CDR2 is FQGNSA. V lost 2 bases and J lost 5, with 15 bases in between. The CDR3 length is 16 residues.

CDR3 in DNA: TGTGCCAGCAGCTTAGGGGCCGGACTAGATACAGATACGCAGTATTTT. Translated: CASSLGAGLDTDTQYF. The V call is TRBV7-9, the J call TRBJ2-3; 7 nucleotides align to TRBD2. The J segment lost 3 bases and the V segment lost 1 base, leaving 7 bases of the junction unmatched. Germline assignment: CDR1 SEHNR and CDR2 FQNEAQ (reference sequence). CDR3 length: 16 amino acids.

CDR3 sequence (DNA): TGTGCCAGCACCAGGAGGGAGTTAGATAATGAGCAGTTCTTC. As protein: CASTRRELDNEQFF. The chain carries TRBV2 and TRBJ2-1; D is possibly TRBD2 (6 bases). Trimming left V 7 bases short and J 7 bases short, with 17 bases between. Looked up from germline, CDR1 is SNHLY and CDR2 is FYNNEI. The CDR3 is 14 amino acids.

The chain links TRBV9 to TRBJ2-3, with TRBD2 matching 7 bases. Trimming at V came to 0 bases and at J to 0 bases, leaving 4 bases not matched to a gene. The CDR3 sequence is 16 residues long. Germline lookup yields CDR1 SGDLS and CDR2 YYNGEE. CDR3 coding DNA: TGTGCCAGCAGCGTAGCGGGAGGAGGTAGCACAGATACGCAGTATTTT. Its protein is CASSVAGGGSTDTQYF.

DNA for the CDR3: TGTGCCAGCAGTGAGAGGACGGGTCCGCAGACCCAGTACTTC. Translating it yields CASSERTGPQTQYF. The chain employs TRBV6-1 and TRBJ2-5; D unresolved. The CDR3 sequence is 14 residues long. Germline assignment: CDR1 MNHNS and CDR2 SASEGT. V was clipped by 3 bases and J by 6 bases, with 14 bases between them.

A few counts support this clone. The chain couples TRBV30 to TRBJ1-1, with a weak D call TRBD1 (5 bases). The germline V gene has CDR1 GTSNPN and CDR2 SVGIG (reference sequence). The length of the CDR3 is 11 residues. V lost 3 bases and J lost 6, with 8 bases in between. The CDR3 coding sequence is TGTGCCTGGAGCAGGGAATCTGAAGCTTTCTTT. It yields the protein CAWSRESEAFF.

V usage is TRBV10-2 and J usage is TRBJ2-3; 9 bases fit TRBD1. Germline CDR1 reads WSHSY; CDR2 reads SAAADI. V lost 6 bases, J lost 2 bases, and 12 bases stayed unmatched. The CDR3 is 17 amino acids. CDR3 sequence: CASRRGQGTFNTDTQYF. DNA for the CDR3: TGCGCCAGCAGAAGGGGACAGGGAACTTTCAACACAGATACGCAGTATTTT.

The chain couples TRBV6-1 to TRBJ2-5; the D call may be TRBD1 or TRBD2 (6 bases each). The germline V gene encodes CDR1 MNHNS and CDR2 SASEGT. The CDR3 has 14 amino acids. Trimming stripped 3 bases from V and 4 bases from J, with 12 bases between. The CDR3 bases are TGTGCCAGCAGTGAGCCGGGGGCCGTAGAGACCCAGTACTTC. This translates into CASSEPGAVETQYF.